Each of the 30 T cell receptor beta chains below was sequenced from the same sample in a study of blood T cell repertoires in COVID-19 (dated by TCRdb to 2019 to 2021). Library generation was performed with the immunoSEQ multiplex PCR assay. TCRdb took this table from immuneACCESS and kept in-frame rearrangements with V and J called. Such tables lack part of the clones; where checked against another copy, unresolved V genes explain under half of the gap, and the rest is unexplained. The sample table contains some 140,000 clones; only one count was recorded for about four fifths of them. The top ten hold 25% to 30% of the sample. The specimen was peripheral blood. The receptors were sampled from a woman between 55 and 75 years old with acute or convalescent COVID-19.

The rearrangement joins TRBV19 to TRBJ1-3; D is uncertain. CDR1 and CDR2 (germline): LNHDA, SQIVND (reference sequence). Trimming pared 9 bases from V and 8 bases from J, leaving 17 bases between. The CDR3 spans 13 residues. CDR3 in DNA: TGTGCCAGCCACCGTCCCGGCGCGGACACCATATATTTT. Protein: CASHRPGADTIYF. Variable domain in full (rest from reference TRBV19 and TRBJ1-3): DGGITQSPKYLFRKEGQNVTLSCEQNLNHDAMYWYRQDPGQGLRLIYYSQIVNDFQKGDIAEGYSVSREKKESFPLTVTSAQKNPTAFYLCASHRPGADTIYFGEGSWLTVV.

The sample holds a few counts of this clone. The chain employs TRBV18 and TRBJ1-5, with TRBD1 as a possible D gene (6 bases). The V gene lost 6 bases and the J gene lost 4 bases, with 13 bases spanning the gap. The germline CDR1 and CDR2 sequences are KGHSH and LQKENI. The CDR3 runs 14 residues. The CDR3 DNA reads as TGTGCCAGCTCCGCCCGGGACACTAATCAGCCCCAGCATTTT. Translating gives CASSARDTNQPQHF.

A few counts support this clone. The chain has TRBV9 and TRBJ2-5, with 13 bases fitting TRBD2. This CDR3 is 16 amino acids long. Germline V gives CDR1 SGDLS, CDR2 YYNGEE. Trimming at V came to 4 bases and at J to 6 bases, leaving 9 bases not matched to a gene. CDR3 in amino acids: CASSPPGLAGMKTQYF. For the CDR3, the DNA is TGTGCCAGCAGCCCTCCGGGACTAGCGGGGATGAAGACCCAGTACTTC.

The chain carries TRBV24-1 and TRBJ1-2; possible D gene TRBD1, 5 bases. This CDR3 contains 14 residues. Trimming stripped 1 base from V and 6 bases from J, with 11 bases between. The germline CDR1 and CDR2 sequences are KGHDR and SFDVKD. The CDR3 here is CATSDFTGLDGYTF. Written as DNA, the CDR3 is TGTGCCACCAGTGATTTTACAGGTTTGGATGGCTACACCTTC.

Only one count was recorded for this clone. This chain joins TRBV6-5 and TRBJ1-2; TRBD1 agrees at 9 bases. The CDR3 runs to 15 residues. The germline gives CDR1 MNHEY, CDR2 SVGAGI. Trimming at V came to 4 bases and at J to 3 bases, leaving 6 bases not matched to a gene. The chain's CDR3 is CASSSSGTGYYGYTF. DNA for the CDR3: TGTGCCAGCAGTTCGTCCGGGACAGGGTACTATGGCTACACCTTC.

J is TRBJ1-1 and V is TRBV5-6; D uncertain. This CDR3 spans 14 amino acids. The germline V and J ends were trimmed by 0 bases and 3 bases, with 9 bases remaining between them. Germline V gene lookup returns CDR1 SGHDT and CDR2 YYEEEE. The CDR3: CASSLAGRHTEAFF. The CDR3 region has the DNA TGTGCCAGCAGCTTGGCGGGTCGCCACACTGAAGCTTTCTTT. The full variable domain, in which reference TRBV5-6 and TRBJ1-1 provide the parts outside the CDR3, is DAGVTQSPTHLIKTRGQQVTLRCSPKSGHDTVSWYQQALGQGPQFIFQYYEEEERQRGNFPDRFSGHQFPNYSSELNVNALLLGDSALYLCASSLAGRHTEAFFGQGTRLTVV.

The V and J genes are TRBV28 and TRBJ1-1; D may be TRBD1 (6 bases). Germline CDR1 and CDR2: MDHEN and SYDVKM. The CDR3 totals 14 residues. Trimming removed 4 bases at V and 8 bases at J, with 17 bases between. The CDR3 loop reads CASSSPGTPEEAFF. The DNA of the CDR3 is TGTGCCAGCAGTTCCCCCGGGACACCCGAGGAAGCTTTCTTT. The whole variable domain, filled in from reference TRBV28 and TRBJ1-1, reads DVKVTQSSRYLVKRTGEKVFLECVQDMDHENMFWYRQDPGLGLRLIYFSYDVKMKEKGDIPEGYSVSREKKERFSLILESASTNQTSMYLCASSSPGTPEEAFFGQGTRLTVV.

The CDR3, as DNA: TGTGCCAGCAGCCAACAACTAGCGGGGCAAGAGACCCAGTACTTC. Protein sequence: CASSQQLAGQETQYF. The V call is TRBV3-1 (or the pseudogene TRBV3-2), the J call TRBJ2-5, with 10 bases matching TRBD2. The germline V gene encodes CDR1 LGHDT and CDR2 YNNKEL (reference sequence). Germline trimming cut 2 bases from V and 2 bases from J; bases unmatched to any gene: 2. The CDR3 length is 15 residues.

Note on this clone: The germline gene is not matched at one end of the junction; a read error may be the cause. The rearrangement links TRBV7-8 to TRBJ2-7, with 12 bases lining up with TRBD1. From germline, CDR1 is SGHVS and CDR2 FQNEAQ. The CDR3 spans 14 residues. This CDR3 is CASSLGDRGPSVDF. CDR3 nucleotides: TGTGCCAGCAGCTTAGGGGACAGGGGGCCCTCGGTGGACTTC.

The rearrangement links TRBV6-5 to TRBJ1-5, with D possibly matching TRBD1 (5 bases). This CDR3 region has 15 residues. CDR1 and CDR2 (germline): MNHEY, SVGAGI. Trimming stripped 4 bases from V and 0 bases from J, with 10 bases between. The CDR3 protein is CASSFSRDSNQPQHF. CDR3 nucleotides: TGTGCCAGCAGTTTCTCCAGGGATAGCAATCAGCCCCAGCATTTT.

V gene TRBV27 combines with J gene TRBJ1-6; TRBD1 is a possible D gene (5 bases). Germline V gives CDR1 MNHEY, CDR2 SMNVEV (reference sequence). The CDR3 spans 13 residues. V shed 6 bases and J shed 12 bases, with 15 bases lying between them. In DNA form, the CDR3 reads TGTGCCAGCAGCCCACAGGCTCGGGTACCCCTCCACTTT. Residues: CASSPQARVPLHF.

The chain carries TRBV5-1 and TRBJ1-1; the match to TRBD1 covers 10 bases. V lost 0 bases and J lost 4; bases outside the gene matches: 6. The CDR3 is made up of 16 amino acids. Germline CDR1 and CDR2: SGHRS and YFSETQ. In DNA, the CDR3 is TGCGCCAGCAGCTTGGGTCGACAGGGGGCGAGCACTGAAGCTTTCTTT. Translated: CASSLGRQGASTEAFF.

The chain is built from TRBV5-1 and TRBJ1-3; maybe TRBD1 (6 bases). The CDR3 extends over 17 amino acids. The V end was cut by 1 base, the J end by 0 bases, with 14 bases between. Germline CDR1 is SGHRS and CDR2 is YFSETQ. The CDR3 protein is CASSLRLTGISGNTIYF. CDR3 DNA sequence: TGCGCCAGCAGCTTGCGTTTGACAGGCATCTCTGGAAACACCATATATTTT. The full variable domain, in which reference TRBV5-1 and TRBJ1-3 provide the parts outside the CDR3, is KAGVTQTPRYLIKTRGQQVTLSCSPISGHRSVSWYQQTPGQGLQFLFEYFSETQRNKGNFPGRFSGRQFSNSRSEMNVSTLELGDSALYLCASSLRLTGISGNTIYFGEGSWLTVV.

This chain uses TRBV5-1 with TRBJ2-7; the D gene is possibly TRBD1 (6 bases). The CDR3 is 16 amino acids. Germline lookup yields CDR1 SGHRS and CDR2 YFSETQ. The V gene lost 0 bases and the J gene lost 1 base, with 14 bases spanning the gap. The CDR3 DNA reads TGCGCCAGCAGCTTGGGCCCCCAGGGGCGTTCCTACGAGCAGTACGTC. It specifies CASSLGPQGRSYEQYV.

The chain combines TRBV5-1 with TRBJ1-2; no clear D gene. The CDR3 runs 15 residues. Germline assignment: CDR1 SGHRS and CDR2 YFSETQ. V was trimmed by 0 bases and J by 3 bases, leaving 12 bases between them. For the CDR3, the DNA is TGCGCCAGCAGCTTGGGAAGCACTTACGACTATGGCTACACCTTC. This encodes CASSLGSTYDYGYTF.

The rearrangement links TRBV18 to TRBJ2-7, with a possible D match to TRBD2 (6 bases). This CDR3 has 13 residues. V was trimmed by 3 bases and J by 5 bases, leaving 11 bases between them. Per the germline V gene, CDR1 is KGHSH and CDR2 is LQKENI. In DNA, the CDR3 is TGTGCCAGCTCACCGGGAGGAGGAGACGAGCAGTACGTC. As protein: CASSPGGGDEQYV.

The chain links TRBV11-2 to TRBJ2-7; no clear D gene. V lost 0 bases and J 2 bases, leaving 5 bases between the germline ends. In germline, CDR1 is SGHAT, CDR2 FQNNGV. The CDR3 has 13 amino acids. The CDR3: CASSLDPAYEQYV. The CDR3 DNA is TGTGCCAGCAGCTTAGATCCGGCCTACGAGCAGTACGTC.

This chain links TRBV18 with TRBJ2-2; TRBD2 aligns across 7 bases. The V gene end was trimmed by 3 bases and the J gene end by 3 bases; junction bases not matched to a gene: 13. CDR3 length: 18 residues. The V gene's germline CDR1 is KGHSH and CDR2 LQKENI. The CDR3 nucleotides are TGTGCCAGCTCACCTCGGCCTAGCGGTCGGGTGGACACCGGGGAGCTGTTTTTT. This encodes CASSPRPSGRVDTGELFF.

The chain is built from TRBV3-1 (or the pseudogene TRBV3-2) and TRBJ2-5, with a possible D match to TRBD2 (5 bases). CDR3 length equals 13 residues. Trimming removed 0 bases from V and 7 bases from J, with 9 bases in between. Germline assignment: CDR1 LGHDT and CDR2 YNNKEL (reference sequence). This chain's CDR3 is CASSQDLSGTQYF. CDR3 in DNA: TGTGCCAGCAGCCAAGATTTGAGCGGGACCCAGTACTTC.

This CDR3 is CASSHRGDIQRGNTIYF. For the CDR3, the DNA is TGCGCCAGCAGCCATCGTGGGGACATCCAGCGTGGAAACACCATATATTTT. The chain links TRBV4-1 to TRBJ1-3; weak D call: TRBD1 (6 bases). The CDR3 covers 17 residues. Germline V gene sequence: CDR1 MGHRA, CDR2 YSYEKL. V was trimmed by 3 bases and J by 3 bases, leaving 18 bases between them.

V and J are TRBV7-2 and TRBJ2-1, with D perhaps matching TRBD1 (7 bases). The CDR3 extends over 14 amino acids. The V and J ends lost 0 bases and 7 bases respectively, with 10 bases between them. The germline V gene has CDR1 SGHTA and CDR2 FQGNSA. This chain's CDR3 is CASSLARGRNEQFF. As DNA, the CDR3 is TGTGCCAGCAGCTTAGCCAGGGGGAGGAATGAGCAGTTCTTC.

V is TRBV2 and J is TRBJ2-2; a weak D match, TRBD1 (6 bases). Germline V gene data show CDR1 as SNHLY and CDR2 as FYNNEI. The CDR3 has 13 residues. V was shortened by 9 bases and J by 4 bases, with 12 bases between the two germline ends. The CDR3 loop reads CARTTGATGELFF. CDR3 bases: TGTGCCAGGACGACAGGCGCCACCGGGGAGCTGTTTTTT.

The CDR3 spells CASSKSYTPGTGTDNEKLFF. CDR3 nucleotide sequence: TGTGCCAGCAGCAAATCTTATACCCCCGGGACAGGGACCGATAATGAAAAACTGTTTTTT. The chain couples TRBV21-1 to TRBJ1-4; the table names TRBD1, a call not compared with the DNA. TRBV21-1 is a pseudogene. The length of the CDR3 is 20 residues.

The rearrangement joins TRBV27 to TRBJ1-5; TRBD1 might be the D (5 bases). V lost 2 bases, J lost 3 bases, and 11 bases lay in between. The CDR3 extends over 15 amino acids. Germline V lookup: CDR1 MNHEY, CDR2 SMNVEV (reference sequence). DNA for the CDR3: TGTGCCAGCAGTTTAGCAGGGAACCTCAATCAGCCCCAGCATTTT. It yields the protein CASSLAGNLNQPQHF.

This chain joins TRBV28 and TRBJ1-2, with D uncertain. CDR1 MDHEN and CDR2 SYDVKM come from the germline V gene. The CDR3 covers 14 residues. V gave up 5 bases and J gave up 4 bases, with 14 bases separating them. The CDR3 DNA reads TGTGCCAGCAGTCGTGTCATTGCAGGCTATGGCTACACCTTC. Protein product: CASSRVIAGYGYTF.

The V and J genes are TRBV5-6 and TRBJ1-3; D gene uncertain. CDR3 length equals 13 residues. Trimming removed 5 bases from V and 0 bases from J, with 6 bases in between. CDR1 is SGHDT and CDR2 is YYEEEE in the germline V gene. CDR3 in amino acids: CASSFGSGNTIYF. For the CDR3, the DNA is TGTGCCAGCAGTTTCGGCTCTGGAAACACCATATATTTT.

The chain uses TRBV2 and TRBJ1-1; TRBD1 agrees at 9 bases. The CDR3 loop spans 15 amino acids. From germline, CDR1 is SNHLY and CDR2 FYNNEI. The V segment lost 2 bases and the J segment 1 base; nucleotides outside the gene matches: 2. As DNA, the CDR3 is TGTGCCAGCAGTGAATTGGGACAGGGGAACACTGAAGCTTTCTTT. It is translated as CASSELGQGNTEAFF.

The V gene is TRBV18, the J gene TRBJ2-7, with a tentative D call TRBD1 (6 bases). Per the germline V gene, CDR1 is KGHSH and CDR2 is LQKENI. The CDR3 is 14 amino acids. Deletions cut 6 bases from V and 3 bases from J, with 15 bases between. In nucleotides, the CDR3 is TGTGCCAGCTCCCTTTCTACGGACAGCTACGAGCAGTACTTC. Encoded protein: CASSLSTDSYEQYF.

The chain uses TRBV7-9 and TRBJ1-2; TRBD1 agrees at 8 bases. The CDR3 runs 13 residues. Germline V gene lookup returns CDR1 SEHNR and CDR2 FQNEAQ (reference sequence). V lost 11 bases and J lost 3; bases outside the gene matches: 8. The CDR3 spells CAEARGQDYGYTF. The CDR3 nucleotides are TGTGCCGAAGCCAGGGGGCAGGACTATGGCTACACCTTC.

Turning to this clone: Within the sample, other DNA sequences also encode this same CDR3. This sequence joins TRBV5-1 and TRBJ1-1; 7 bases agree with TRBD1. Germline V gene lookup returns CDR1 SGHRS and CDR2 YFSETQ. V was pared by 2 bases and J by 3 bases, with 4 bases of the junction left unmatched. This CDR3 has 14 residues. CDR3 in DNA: TGCGCCAGCAGCTTCGTTGGGACAGACACTGAAGCTTTCTTT. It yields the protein CASSFVGTDTEAFF. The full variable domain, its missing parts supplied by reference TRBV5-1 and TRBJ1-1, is KAGVTQTPRYLIKTRGQQVTLSCSPISGHRSVSWYQQTPGQGLQFLFEYFSETQRNKGNFPGRFSGRQFSNSRSEMNVSTLELGDSALYLCASSFVGTDTEAFFGQGTRLTVV.